Listed here are 27 T cell receptor beta chains from one sample, sequenced in a study of CD8 T cells in Susac syndrome. The authors reverse transcribed roughly 0.5 to 1 ug RNA with random hexamers. In TCRdb, the immunoSEQ multiplex PCR reads were re-called with MiXCR into one record per CDR3 protein. This table holds tens of thousands of distinct CDR3 sequences, 85% to 95% found once. What was sequenced was CD8+ T cells from PBMCs. All receptors come from a human donor with multiple sclerosis.

The CDR3 sequence is CASSQAGGEQYF. The CDR3 DNA sequence: TGCGCCAGCAGCCAAGCGGGGGGGGAGCAGTACTTC. The chain recombines TRBV4-1 with TRBJ2-7; 8 bases are shared with TRBD2. In germline, CDR1 is MGHRA, CDR2 YSYEKL. This CDR3 comprises 12 residues. Trimming at V came to 1 base and at J to 7 bases, leaving 0 bases not matched to a gene.

V usage is TRBV30 and J usage is TRBJ1-2; perhaps TRBD1 as D (6 bases). The CDR3 sequence is 14 residues long. V was clipped by 2 bases and J by 0 bases, with 10 bases between them. Germline V gives CDR1 GTSNPN, CDR2 SVGIG (reference sequence). CDR3: CAWSYGTSNYGYTF. DNA of the CDR3: TGTGCCTGGAGTTATGGGACATCTAACTATGGCTACACCTTC.

V and J are TRBV5-6 and TRBJ2-5; D gene uncertain. Germline-derived CDR1 and CDR2 are SGHDT and YYEEEE. Trimming took off 3 bases at V and 5 bases at J, with 17 bases between the two ends. The CDR3 has 15 amino acids. CDR3 coding DNA: TGTGCCAGCAGCTGGGGTTTTTTCCGACGGGAGACCCAGTACTTC. Encoded protein: CASSWGFFRRETQYF.

The chain links TRBV27 to TRBJ1-2, with D possibly TRBD1 on 6 matching bases. With 1 base removed from V and 4 bases from J, the gap between germline ends came to 28 bases. CDR3 length: 20 amino acids. The germline CDR1 and CDR2 sequences are MNHEY and SMNVEV (reference sequence). CDR3 nucleotide sequence: TGTGCCAGCAGTTTATACGGCCAGTATCTTAGCAGGGGAAGGAGCTATGGCTACACCTTC. Translated, it gives CASSLYGQYLSRGRSYGYTF.

The rearrangement links TRBV7-2 to TRBJ1-5, with 7 bases lining up with TRBD1. V shed 6 bases and J 4 bases; nucleotides not matched to a gene: 3. CDR1 and CDR2 from the germline V gene are SGHTA and FQGNSA. This CDR3 has 13 residues. The CDR3 spells CASSRQGNQPQHF. DNA of the CDR3: TGTGCCAGCAGTAGACAGGGAAATCAGCCCCAGCATTTT.

This chain joins TRBV7-3 and TRBJ1-6, with no clear D. Per the germline V gene, CDR1 is SGHTA and CDR2 is FQGTGA. V was cut by 8 bases and J by 11 bases, with 25 bases left in between. The CDR3 contains 16 residues. CDR3 sequence reads: CASADFDSPSGAPLHF. The DNA of the CDR3 is TGTGCCAGCGCTGATTTCGATTCCCCCAGTGGCGCACCCCTCCACTTT.

This clonotype turned up a few times. This chain connects TRBV19 to TRBJ2-7; possibly TRBD1 for D (6 bases). Trimming left V 5 bases short and J 3 bases short, with 17 bases between. The CDR3 runs 15 residues. Germline V gene data show CDR1 as LNHDA and CDR2 as SQIVND (reference sequence). The DNA of the CDR3 is TGTGCCAGTAGTCCGAGAGACAGGTCCAACTACGAGCAGTACTTC. Amino acid sequence: CASSPRDRSNYEQYF.

V and J are TRBV27 and TRBJ1-5; D gene ambiguous. This CDR3 has 13 amino acids. Germline lookup yields CDR1 MNHEY and CDR2 SMNVEV (reference sequence). Trimming shortened V by 3 bases and J by 4 bases, and 7 bases separated the two germline ends. Written as DNA, the CDR3 is TGTGCCAGCAGTTTGTTAGGGAATCAGCCCCAGCATTTT. It encodes CASSLLGNQPQHF.

The chain carries TRBV5-6 and TRBJ1-4; TRBD1 agrees at 11 bases. The CDR3 has 18 amino acids. The V and J ends lost 2 bases and 2 bases, in that order; junction bases with no gene match: 8. CDR1 is SGHDT and CDR2 is YYEEEE in the germline V gene. CDR3 in amino acids: CASSFDRDRGSTNEKLFF. The CDR3 DNA sequence: TGTGCCAGCAGCTTCGACCGGGACAGGGGGTCTACTAATGAAAAACTGTTTTTT.

V is TRBV27 and J is TRBJ2-5; D is perhaps TRBD1 (6 bases). CDR3 length: 14 residues. Germline CDR1 reads MNHEY; CDR2 reads SMNVEV (reference sequence). V was clipped by 4 bases and J by 7 bases, with 16 bases between them. The CDR3 DNA follows: TGTGCCAGCAGTTCGTCGGACAGCCTCGGGACCCAGTACTTC. Protein sequence: CASSSSDSLGTQYF.

The chain joins TRBV7-9 to TRBJ1-6, with D uncertain. V was shortened by 5 bases and J by 4 bases, with 9 bases between the two germline ends. The CDR3 length is 14 residues. Germline CDR1 SEHNR, CDR2 FQNEAQ (reference sequence). In nucleotides, the CDR3 is TGTGCCAGCAGCGAAGAGGGATATAATTCACCCCTCCACTTT. Translated, it gives CASSEEGYNSPLHF.

V usage is TRBV18 and J usage is TRBJ2-3; 10 nucleotides match TRBD1. CDR1 KGHSH and CDR2 LQKENI come from the germline V gene. CDR3 length: 16 residues. Trimming at V came to 3 bases and at J to 1 base, leaving 4 bases not matched to a gene. The CDR3 is CASSPWDRGGTDTQYF. The CDR3 DNA reads TGTGCCAGCTCACCCTGGGACAGGGGTGGCACAGATACGCAGTATTTT.

The DNA of the CDR3 is TGCAGCGTTGAAGTCCGGGACAGGGGTAACACCGGGGAGCTGTTTTTT. Protein sequence: CSVEVRDRGNTGELFF. This sequence joins TRBV29-1 and TRBJ2-2, with 10 bases aligning to TRBD1. This CDR3 contains 16 residues. Germline CDR1 SQVTM, CDR2 ANQGSEA. With 1 base clipped from V and 2 bases from J, the junction kept 4 bases outside the gene matches.

V and J are TRBV4-3 and TRBJ2-7; D remains unclear. V shed 3 bases and J shed 3 bases, with 15 bases lying between them. Germline CDR1 reads LGHNA; CDR2 reads YSLEER. This CDR3 is built from 15 residues. Written as DNA, the CDR3 is TGCGCCAGCAGCCAGAAGGAGTTAGGGTACTACGAGCAGTACTTC. It codes for CASSQKELGYYEQYF.

The chain recombines TRBV12-3 or TRBV12-4 with TRBJ1-5; D ambiguous. Trimming shortened V by 5 bases and J by 1 base, and 9 bases separated the two germline ends. The CDR3 sequence is 14 residues long. The CDR3 coding sequence is TGTGCCAGCAGTCCAATGGGAAGCAATCAGCCCCAGCATTTT. It translates to CASSPMGSNQPQHF.

The rearrangement joins TRBV19 to TRBJ2-7, with D perhaps TRBD1 or TRBD2 (5 bases each). Germline V gives CDR1 LNHDA, CDR2 SQIVND (reference sequence). The CDR3 consists of 13 residues. The germline V and J ends were trimmed by 5 bases and 4 bases, with 12 bases remaining between them. CDR3 in DNA: TGTGCCAGTAGTCCAGGGACCGTGTACGAGCAGTACTTC. It translates to CASSPGTVYEQYF.

The gene calls are TRBV28 and TRBJ1-2, with D unclear. Germline V gives CDR1 MDHEN, CDR2 SYDVKM. Trimming stripped 3 bases from V and 0 bases from J, with 11 bases between. The CDR3 has 15 amino acids. The CDR3 here is CASSFQSVSNYGYTF. CDR3 coding DNA: TGTGCCAGCAGTTTTCAGTCAGTTTCTAACTATGGCTACACCTTC.

This sequence joins TRBV4-1 and TRBJ1-1, with D possibly being TRBD1 (5 bases). In germline, CDR1 is MGHRA, CDR2 YSYEKL. Deletions cut 3 bases from V and 1 base from J, with 12 bases between. The CDR3 totals 15 residues. CDR3 region: CASSQGGGGNTEAFF. CDR3 nucleotides: TGCGCCAGCAGCCAGGGCGGGGGAGGGAACACTGAAGCTTTCTTT.

The rearrangement links TRBV5-8 to TRBJ1-1; possibly TRBD1 for D (5 bases). Trimming removed 5 bases from V and 0 bases from J, with 11 bases in between. Germline loops: CDR1 SGHTS, CDR2 YDEGEE. The CDR3 consists of 14 residues. CDR3 DNA: TGTGCCAGCAGGTCCGAGGGGATGAACACTGAAGCTTTCTTT. As protein: CASRSEGMNTEAFF.

This clonotype was seen more than once but under ten times. The J gene is TRBJ1-3, the V gene TRBV9, with D tentatively TRBD1 (5 bases). Germline V gene lookup returns CDR1 SGDLS and CDR2 YYNGEE. V lost 5 bases and J lost 4, with 13 bases in between. The CDR3 length is 14 residues. CDR3 region: CASSGTGAGNTIYF. CDR3 bases: TGTGCCAGCAGTGGTACAGGAGCGGGAAACACCATATATTTT.

The chain uses TRBV12-3 or TRBV12-4 and TRBJ1-5; D unresolved. V was trimmed by 2 bases and J by 4 bases, leaving 6 bases between them. The CDR3 runs to 13 residues. This chain's CDR3 is CASSLQKNQPQHF. The CDR3 region has the DNA TGTGCCAGCAGTTTACAGAAAAATCAGCCCCAGCATTTT.

This sequence joins TRBV6-4 and TRBJ2-1; TRBD2 matches at 7 bases. Trimming took 3 bases from V and 0 from J; bases not matched to a gene: 2. Per germline, CDR1 MRHNA and CDR2 SNTAGT. This CDR3 comprises 15 residues. The CDR3 DNA reads as TGTGCCAGCAGTGAGTCTAGCGGCTCCTACAATGAGCAGTTCTTC. Translating it yields CASSESSGSYNEQFF.

This sequence joins TRBV6-1 and TRBJ2-5; no clear D gene. There are 14 residues in the CDR3. With 3 bases removed from V and 1 base from J, the gap between germline ends came to 9 bases. Germline CDR1 MNHNS, CDR2 SASEGT. This CDR3 is CASSDWYTQETQYF. CDR3 DNA: TGTGCCAGCAGTGATTGGTACACCCAAGAGACCCAGTACTTC.

The CDR3: CASSLAHPRNSNQPQHF. CDR3 nucleotides: TGTGCCAGCAGTCTGGCACACCCCCGAAATAGCAATCAGCCCCAGCATTTT. The V call is TRBV6-1, the J call TRBJ1-5; no firm D call. Germline V gene data show CDR1 as MNHNS and CDR2 as SASEGT. Trimming left V 5 bases short and J 0 bases short, with 17 bases between. The CDR3 runs to 17 residues.

V is TRBV7-6 and J is TRBJ2-1; perhaps TRBD2 as D (6 bases). V lost 5 bases to trimming and J lost 0 bases, with 14 bases between them. This CDR3 contains 16 residues. Germline values: CDR1 SGHVS, CDR2 FNYEAQ. This CDR3 is CASSPAGGGSYNEQFF. The CDR3 DNA sequence: TGTGCCAGCAGCCCAGCCGGGGGAGGCTCCTACAATGAGCAGTTCTTC.

The chain links TRBV27 to TRBJ2-7; either TRBD1 or TRBD2 may fit D (5 bases each). Trimming cost V 7 bases and J 6 bases, with 10 bases left between them. CDR1 and CDR2 (germline): MNHEY, SMNVEV (reference sequence). The CDR3 totals 11 residues. The CDR3 here is CASISRGEQYF. The CDR3 nucleotides are TGTGCCAGCATTTCGAGGGGCGAGCAGTACTTC.

The rearrangement uses TRBV6-5 and TRBJ1-2; perhaps TRBD1 as D (6 bases). Germline loops: CDR1 MNHEY, CDR2 SVGAGI. The CDR3 loop spans 16 amino acids. The V end was cut by 0 bases, the J end by 8 bases, with 19 bases between. CDR3: CASSYSDSWPLRGYTF. The CDR3 DNA reads TGTGCCAGCAGTTACTCGGACAGTTGGCCGTTGAGGGGCTACACCTTC.